A selection of T cell receptor beta chains follows, all from one sample in a study of cytomegalovirus exposure and HLA in healthy donors. Only in-frame clones appear in the TCRdb table, and some are missing; sequencing was by immunoSEQ multiplex PCR. This sample has 90,000 to 150,000 clones, with 70% to 85% found just once. The sequenced sample was PBMCs. The source of these receptors is a man aged 45-65 years in good health and CMV-seropositive. CDR3s include the opening cysteine and the closing phenylalanine or tryptophan. The D gene is left open where the match is weak. Clone size, where shown, is once, few, many, or a class for clones that have expanded.

TRBJ2-1 | once | TRBV27 | . | CASSLERRSLEQFF | TGTGCCAGCAGTTTAGAAAGGCGGTCTCTTGAGCAGTTCTTC
TRBJ2-5 | once | TRBV12-5 | . | CASGLAGTEGTQYF | TGTGCTAGTGGTTTGGCGGGCACAGAGGGGACCCAGTACTTC
TRBJ1-1 | . | TRBV2 | . | CASEANREGTEAFF | TGTGCCAGCGAGGCCAACAGGGAGGGCACTGAAGCTTTCTTT
TRBJ1-2 | . | TRBV4-2 | TRBD1 | CASSTLGQGDYGYTF | TGTGCCAGCAGCACCTTGGGACAGGGGGACTATGGCTACACCTTC
TRBJ2-7 | . | TRBV6-1 | TRBD1 | CASSVQDRAVYEQYF | TGTGCCAGCAGTGTCCAAGACAGGGCAGTCTACGAGCAGTACTTC
TRBJ1-5 | . | TRBV27 | . | CASSWGGDQPQHF | TGTGCCAGCAGTTGGGGAGGCGACCAGCCCCAGCATTTT
TRBJ1-3 | once | TRBV6-6 | TRBD1 | CASSLDRATGNTIYF | TGTGCCAGCAGTTTAGACAGGGCTACTGGAAACACCATATATTTT
TRBJ2-5 | . | TRBV19 | TRBD2 | CASSRGLAGAGKRETQYF | TGTGCCAGTAGTAGGGGACTAGCGGGAGCAGGGAAGAGGGAGACCCAGTACTTC
TRBJ1-4 | once | TRBV5-6 | TRBD1 | CASSLVRTGLRKLFF | TGTGCCAGCAGCTTGGTCCGGACAGGCTTACGAAAACTGTTTTTT
TRBJ2-1 | . | TRBV15 | . | CATSFGGDSYNEQFF | TGTGCCACCAGCTTTGGAGGCGACTCCTACAATGAGCAGTTCTTC